Listed below are T cell receptor beta chains from one sample, sequenced in a study of cytomegalovirus exposure and HLA in healthy donors. Profiled with immunoSEQ multiplex PCR; TCRdb holds only in-frame clones, not every one. Of about 130,000 clones listed, roughly 85% are singletons. The material sequenced was PBMCs. The receptors derive from a boy between 10 and 17 years old in good health and CMV-seronegative. CDR3s include the opening cysteine and the closing phenylalanine or tryptophan. The order of the fields is V gene, J gene, D gene, CDR3 DNA, CDR3 protein. A D gene is named only where the DNA matches it firmly.

TRBV7-9	TRBJ2-7	TRBD2	TGTGCCAGCAGCTCTAGCGGGCCTGGGGGGCTCGAGCAGTACTTC	CASSSSGPGGLEQYF
TRBV7-9	TRBJ1-1	-	TGTGCCAGCAGCCGCGCAGGGGTGAACACTGAAGCTTTCTTT	CASSRAGVNTEAFF
TRBV2	TRBJ2-7	-	TGTGCCAGCAGCGCCCTTGAGTCCTACGAGCAGTACTTC	CASSALESYEQYF
TRBV4-1	TRBJ1-2	TRBD1	TGCGCCAGCAGCCATGAGGACAGGGGAGGTGGCTACACCTTC	CASSHEDRGGGYTF
TRBV27	TRBJ2-4	TRBD2	TGTGCCAGCAGTTTAGGGGGGGTGGTGGCCAAAAACATTCAGTACTTC	CASSLGGVVAKNIQYF
TRBV7-2	TRBJ2-3	TRBD2	TGTGCCAGCAGCGAAGGGTCTCTAGCGGCAACGCAGTATTTT	CASSEGSLAATQYF
TRBV5-1	TRBJ1-1	-	TGCGCCAGCAGCTCCTACACTGAAGCTTTCTTT	CASSSYTEAFF
TRBV6-4	TRBJ1-4	-	TGTGCCAGCAGTAGGTTGGTCGGGGAAAAACTGTTTTTT	CASSRLVGEKLFF
TRBV4-2	TRBJ2-7	TRBD2	TGTGCCAGCAGCCCTCCCTCCGCGGGGGCCTACGAGCAGTACTTC	CASSPPSAGAYEQYF
TRBV5-1	TRBJ1-1	-	TGCGCCAGCAGCAAGGGGTTGGTGACTGAAGCTTTCTTT	CASSKGLVTEAFF
TRBV13	TRBJ2-3	TRBD2	TGTGCCAGCAGCTCCCTGACTTTGGGGGAGGGGACAGATACGCAGTATTTT	CASSSLTLGEGTDTQYF
TRBV14	TRBJ2-7	-	TGTGCCAGCAGCCCTAGCGACTACGAGCAGTACTTC	CASSPSDYEQYF
TRBV9	TRBJ1-4	TRBD1	TGTGCCAGCAGCGCCGGGACAGCTTGGGAAAAACTGTTTTTT	CASSAGTAWEKLFF
TRBV18	TRBJ2-1	TRBD2	TGTGCCAGCTCACCGAGCCTAGCGGGAGAGAATGAGCAGTTCTTC	CASSPSLAGENEQFF